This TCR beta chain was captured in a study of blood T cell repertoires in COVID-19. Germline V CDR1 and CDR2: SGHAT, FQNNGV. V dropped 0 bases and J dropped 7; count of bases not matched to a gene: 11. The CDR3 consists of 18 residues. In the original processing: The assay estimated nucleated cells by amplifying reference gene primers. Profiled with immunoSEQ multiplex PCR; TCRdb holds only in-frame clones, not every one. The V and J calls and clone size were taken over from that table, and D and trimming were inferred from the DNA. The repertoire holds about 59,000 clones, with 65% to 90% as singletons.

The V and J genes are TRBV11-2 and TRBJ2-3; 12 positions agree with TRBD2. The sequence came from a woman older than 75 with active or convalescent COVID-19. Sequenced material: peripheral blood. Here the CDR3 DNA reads TGTGCCAGCAGCTTAGACCCTAGCGGGGGGGCCTGGAGAAATACGCAGTATTTT. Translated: CASSLDPSGGAWRNTQYF. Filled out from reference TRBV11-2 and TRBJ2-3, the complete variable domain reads EAGVAQSPRYKIIEKRQSVAFWCNPISGHATLYWYQQILGQGPKLLIQFQNNGVVDDSQLPKDRFSAERLKGVDSTLKIQPAKLEDSAVYLCASSLDPSGGAWRNTQYFGPGTRLTVL.